Each of the 17 T cell receptor beta chains below was sequenced from the same sample in a study of cytomegalovirus exposure and HLA in healthy donors. The study ran its PCR with 60 Vbeta and 13 Jbeta primers. Only in-frame clones appear in the TCRdb table, and some are missing; sequencing was by immunoSEQ multiplex PCR. The table lists tens of thousands of clones, around 78% of them singletons. The sample was PBMCs. The receptors derive from a man aged 40-49 years in good health and CMV-seronegative.

This clone was detected a few times. The chain carries TRBV7-2 and TRBJ1-6, with D perhaps TRBD1 (6 bases). Germline CDR1 reads SGHTA; CDR2 reads FQGNSA. CDR3 length: 15 amino acids. Trimming shortened V by 1 base and J by 6 bases, and 10 bases separated the two germline ends. The CDR3 sequence: CASSLGGGGNSPLHF. The DNA of the CDR3 is TGTGCCAGCAGCTTAGGGGGGGGCGGTAATTCACCCCTCCACTTT.

This chain joins TRBV6-5 and TRBJ1-2; 7 nucleotides align to TRBD1. This CDR3 has 13 amino acids. With V trimmed by 5 bases and J by 7 bases, 7 bases remained unmatched. Germline-derived CDR1 and CDR2 are MNHEY and SVGAGI. The CDR3 spells CASSRDSAPGYTF. The CDR3 nucleotides read TGTGCCAGCAGTCGGGACAGTGCTCCTGGCTACACCTTC.

The rearrangement uses TRBV27 and TRBJ1-6; 7 positions match TRBD1. Germline V gives CDR1 MNHEY, CDR2 SMNVEV (reference sequence). The CDR3 contains 19 residues. After removal of 0 bases from V and 5 bases from J, the junction contained 13 bases not matched to a gene. CDR3 loop: CASSLSSPHRGFDNSPLHF. The CDR3 DNA reads as TGTGCCAGCAGTTTATCGTCCCCTCACAGGGGATTCGATAATTCACCCCTCCACTTT.

This chain joins TRBV28 and TRBJ2-5; D is undetermined. Germline CDR1 and CDR2: MDHEN and SYDVKM. Trimming removed 2 bases at V and 0 bases at J, with 10 bases between. The length of the CDR3 is 15 residues. The chain's CDR3 is CASSLEESYQETQYF. The CDR3 DNA follows: TGTGCCAGCAGTTTAGAGGAAAGTTACCAAGAGACCCAGTACTTC.

The V gene is TRBV9, the J gene TRBJ2-7, with TRBD2 identical over 8 bases. CDR1 is SGDLS and CDR2 is YYNGEE in the germline V gene. The length of the CDR3 is 16 residues. Trimming at V came to 3 bases and at J to 2 bases, leaving 10 bases not matched to a gene. The CDR3 reads CASSAGGDTNTYEQYF. DNA for the CDR3: TGTGCCAGCAGCGCGGGAGGGGACACAAATACCTACGAGCAGTACTTC.

This clone came up a few times. The chain employs TRBV6-5 and TRBJ2-7; possibly TRBD2 for D (5 bases). CDR3 length equals 11 residues. CDR1 is MNHEY and CDR2 is SVGAGI in the germline V gene. V shed 2 bases and J shed 11 bases, with 10 bases lying between them. The CDR3 nucleotides read TGTGCCAGCAGTTACGTAGGGAGAAAGTACTTC. It specifies CASSYVGRKYF.

This clone was seen only a few times. The chain joins TRBV6-1 to TRBJ1-2; the D is unclear. Trimming stripped 2 bases from V and 3 bases from J, with 13 bases between. Germline CDR1 and CDR2: MNHNS and SASEGT. This CDR3 has 15 amino acids. Here the CDR3 DNA reads TGTGCCAGCAGTGAAAGCGGGGTAGGACACTATGGCTACACCTTC. It is translated as CASSESGVGHYGYTF.

The rearrangement uses TRBV5-1 and TRBJ2-7; 7 bases agree with TRBD1. V dropped 5 bases and J dropped 5; count of bases not matched to a gene: 10. CDR1 SGHRS and CDR2 YFSETQ come from the germline V gene. This CDR3 comprises 14 residues. CDR3 nucleotides: TGCGCCAGCAGGGGGCTACAGGGGTTAGACGAGCAGTACTTC. It encodes CASRGLQGLDEQYF.

This chain connects TRBV29-1 to TRBJ2-5, with 8 bases fitting TRBD2. The V and J ends lost 4 bases and 4 bases, in that order; junction bases with no gene match: 11. The germline V gene has CDR1 SQVTM and CDR2 ANQGSEA. This CDR3 is built from 15 residues. The CDR3 nucleotides are TGCAGCGTTGCCCCCGACGGAGCGGGAGTAGAGACCCAGTACTTC. Protein product: CSVAPDGAGVETQYF.

The rearrangement joins TRBV11-3 to TRBJ2-7; 7 bases align to TRBD2. This CDR3 comprises 13 residues. The V gene end was trimmed by 5 bases and the J gene end by 3 bases; junction bases not matched to a gene: 4. Germline assignment: CDR1 SGHNT and CDR2 YENEEA. CDR3 residues: CASSAGVGYEQYF. CDR3 nucleotide sequence: TGTGCCAGCAGCGCGGGAGTCGGCTACGAGCAGTACTTC.

This clone showed up just a few times. The chain is built from TRBV7-9 and TRBJ1-2; possibly TRBD1 for D (6 bases). The V end was cut by 4 bases, the J end by 0 bases, with 12 bases between. The CDR3 contains 15 residues. From germline, CDR1 is SEHNR and CDR2 FQNEAQ (reference sequence). CDR3 amino acids: CASSSGQPANYGYTF. CDR3 coding DNA: TGTGCCAGCAGCTCAGGACAGCCAGCTAACTATGGCTACACCTTC.

CDR3 coding DNA: TGTGCCACCAGCCTCCAGGGATCGCGCAATCAGCCCCAGCATTTT. This gives the protein CATSLQGSRNQPQHF. The chain couples TRBV15 to TRBJ1-5, with a possible D match to TRBD1 (5 bases). The CDR3 contains 15 residues. V gave up 5 bases and J gave up 2 bases, with 13 bases separating them. CDR1 LNHNV and CDR2 YYDKDF come from the germline V gene (reference sequence).

This sequence joins TRBV2 and TRBJ1-5; possible D gene TRBD1, 6 bases. Germline V gene lookup returns CDR1 SNHLY and CDR2 FYNNEI. The CDR3 contains 13 residues. Trimming took off 6 bases at V and 3 bases at J, with 9 bases between the two ends. The chain's CDR3 is CASSRDNNQPQHF. CDR3 nucleotide sequence: TGTGCCAGCAGCCGGGACAACAATCAGCCCCAGCATTTT.

The rearrangement joins TRBV4-1 to TRBJ1-5; a weak D match, TRBD1 (6 bases). Germline CDR1 MGHRA, CDR2 YSYEKL. This CDR3 is 13 amino acids long. V lost 4 bases to trimming and J lost 5 bases, with 9 bases between them. The CDR3 sequence: CASSRAGDQPQHF. The CDR3 nucleotides read TGCGCCAGCAGCCGAGCAGGGGATCAGCCCCAGCATTTT.

This chain's CDR3 is CASSSQGSIRNTEAFF. In DNA form, the CDR3 reads TGCGCCAGCAGCTCCCAGGGTAGTATACGGAACACTGAAGCTTTCTTT. This rearrangement joins TRBV5-1 to TRBJ1-1; D might be TRBD1 (5 bases). From germline, CDR1 is SGHRS and CDR2 YFSETQ. V shed 3 bases and J shed 1 base, with 16 bases lying between them. CDR3 length: 16 amino acids.

This clone was recorded a few times. The V call is TRBV28, the J call TRBJ1-1, with D unresolved. The V gene lost 3 bases and the J gene lost 5 bases, with 13 bases spanning the gap. Germline loops: CDR1 MDHEN, CDR2 SYDVKM. The CDR3 sequence is 14 residues long. This CDR3 is CASSFRLGSTEAFF. The CDR3 DNA is TGTGCCAGCAGTTTTCGACTGGGTTCTACTGAAGCTTTCTTT.

The rearrangement joins TRBV29-1 to TRBJ1-2; 8 bases match TRBD1. This CDR3 comprises 13 residues. V dropped 6 bases and J dropped 5; count of bases not matched to a gene: 8. The germline V gene has CDR1 SQVTM and CDR2 ANQGSEA. The CDR3 protein is CSVQQQGGYGYTF. In DNA form, the CDR3 reads TGCAGCGTCCAACAACAGGGGGGATATGGCTACACCTTC.